Listed here are 24 T cell receptor beta chains from one sample, sequenced in a study of post-analysis software for immune sequencing data (dated by TCRdb to about 2015). Overall study outcomes, separate from this receptor: Patients showed significantly higher frequencies than controls for roughly five TRBV segments, among them TRBV5-6, TRBV5-1 and TRBV20-1.

For these receptors, no antigen is known. The library relied on PCR. The sample was run on an Illumina HiSeq 2500. To reduce PCR and sequencing biases, unique molecular identifiers were built into the TCR beta cDNA libraries. TCRdb passed the public sequencing reads through fastp at Q25 and MiXCR, retaining productive beta sequences. CDR3 protein sequences are deduplicated, and each keeps its most common genes and DNA. The sample yields some 260,000 distinct CDR3 sequences; approximately 34% were counted once. Of the sample, 4.5% to 5.5% is held by the ten largest clones. Specimen: blood. The receptors shown here come from a girl under 18 with multiple sclerosis.

As for this clonotype: The germline gene is not matched at one end of the junction; a read error may be the cause. J is TRBJ1-3 and V is TRBV12-3 or TRBV12-4; D gene ambiguous. There are 15 residues in the CDR3. The CDR3 DNA reads TGTGTCAGCACCCCGGGCCAGTTCTCTGGAAACACCATATATTTT. Its protein is CVSTPGQFSGNTIYF.

This clonotype came up once. The CDR3, as DNA: TGTGCCAGCAGCTTCCAAGGGCGCCCAAACGGCTACACCTTC. The encoded protein is CASSFQGRPNGYTF. This chain connects TRBV7-9 to TRBJ1-2, with D unclear. Germline assignment: CDR1 SEHNR and CDR2 FQNEAQ (reference sequence). The CDR3 has 14 amino acids. Trimming shortened V by 3 bases and J by 8 bases, and 16 bases separated the two germline ends.

This clonotype was seen only a few times. The chain recombines TRBV28 with TRBJ2-3, with D tentatively TRBD1 (5 bases). V lost 6 bases to trimming and J lost 3 bases, with 10 bases between them. This CDR3 comprises 13 residues. Germline V CDR1 and CDR2: MDHEN, SYDVKM. The CDR3 region is CASRGRATDTQYF. DNA for the CDR3: TGTGCCAGCAGGGGCAGGGCAACAGATACGCAGTATTTT.

The J gene is TRBJ2-1, the V gene TRBV6-5; 8 nucleotides match TRBD2. Germline V CDR1 and CDR2: MNHEY, SVGAGI. The V and J ends lost 2 bases and 8 bases, in that order; junction bases with no gene match: 8. This CDR3 has 15 residues. The CDR3 loop is CASSYRGLGLYEQFF. The DNA for the CDR3 is TGTGCCAGCAGTTACCGGGGACTAGGGTTGTATGAGCAGTTCTTC.

Ten or more counts support this clonotype. This sequence joins TRBV29-1 and TRBJ2-1; D call uncertain. Between the trimmed V and J ends, which lost 4 bases and 4 bases, there was a span of 11 bases. The germline gives CDR1 SQVTM, CDR2 ANQGSEA. The length of the CDR3 is 13 residues. In DNA form, the CDR3 reads TGCAGCGTTGTTCCCTTGACATACAATGAGCAGTTCTTC. Its translation: CSVVPLTYNEQFF.

This clonotype showed up many times. Relative to the germline gene, one junction end is altered; a read error may explain this. V and J are TRBV7-2 and TRBJ2-1; maybe TRBD2 (5 bases). Germline CDR1 reads SGHTA; CDR2 reads FQGNSA. CDR3 length: 13 residues. CDR3 loop: CASSLGSGYEQFF. The DNA of the CDR3 is TGTGCCAGCAGTTTAGGGTCGGGATATGAGCAGTTCTTC.

For this clonotype: A read error is possible here, since a much larger clone lies one base away. V is TRBV5-1 and J is TRBJ2-7; weak D call: TRBD1 (6 bases). The CDR3 spans 13 residues. Germline V gene sequence: CDR1 SGHRS, CDR2 YFSETQ. Trimming removed 0 bases from V and 7 bases from J, with 11 bases in between. In nucleotides, the CDR3 is TGCGCCAGCAGCTTGGCTTGGGACACTGAGCAGTACTTC. This sequence encodes CASSLAWDTEQYF.

This clonotype appeared many times. The chain carries TRBV29-1 and TRBJ1-5; 9 bases map to TRBD1. The CDR3 is 13 amino acids. V lost 6 bases, J lost 7 bases, and 7 bases stayed unmatched. From germline, CDR1 is SQVTM and CDR2 ANQGSEA. For the CDR3, the DNA is TGCAGCGTGACAGGGGGTCGGGGGCAGCCCCAGCATTTT. It yields the protein CSVTGGRGQPQHF.

The sample holds many counts of this clonotype. The chain uses TRBV24-1 and TRBJ2-6; D uncertain. The CDR3 runs to 16 residues. V was pared by 3 bases and J by 3 bases, with 11 bases between. Per germline, CDR1 KGHDR and CDR2 SFDVKD. The CDR3 reads CATSDAPGRGANVLTF. The CDR3, as DNA: TGTGCCACCAGTGATGCCCCGGGTCGTGGGGCCAACGTCCTGACTTTC.

Many counts were recorded for this clonotype. This chain joins TRBV6-5 and TRBJ2-1; 11 bases map to TRBD2. V shed 0 bases and J 2 bases; nucleotides not matched to a gene: 21. Germline V gives CDR1 MNHEY, CDR2 SVGAGI. The CDR3 totals 23 residues. CDR3 residues: CASSYSIPHPDSGRARAYNEQFF. CDR3 in DNA: TGTGCCAGCAGTTACTCGATACCCCACCCCGATAGCGGGAGGGCCCGGGCCTACAATGAGCAGTTCTTC.

As regards this clonotype: A read error is possible here, since a much larger clone lies one base away. The rearrangement links TRBV12-3 or TRBV12-4 to TRBJ2-7, with TRBD2 matching over 7 bases. V lost 6 bases and J lost 10; bases outside the gene matches: 21. The CDR3 is 16 amino acids. The CDR3 nucleotides are TGTGCCAGCAGCCCCCTGGCCGCGACGGCGGGAGAGGCCCAGTACTTC. It specifies CASSPLAATAGEAQYF.

This chain uses TRBV6-1 with TRBJ1-4; D unresolved. V lost 7 bases and J lost 5, with 17 bases in between. The CDR3 length is 15 residues. Germline assignment: CDR1 MNHNS and CDR2 SASEGT. The CDR3 is CASKFLQRVNEKLFF. Here the CDR3 DNA reads TGTGCCAGCAAGTTCTTACAGCGGGTGAATGAAAAACTGTTTTTT.

The chain carries TRBV3-1 and TRBJ1-1, with unresolved D. From germline, CDR1 is LGHDT and CDR2 YNNKEL (reference sequence). This CDR3 is 15 amino acids long. V was cut by 1 base and J by 4 bases, with 13 bases left in between. CDR3: CASSQGPMAGTEAFF. CDR3 sequence (DNA): TGTGCCAGCAGCCAAGGTCCGATGGCGGGCACTGAAGCTTTCTTT.

Many counts were recorded for this clonotype. This chain links TRBV5-1 with TRBJ1-2; possible D gene TRBD1, 5 bases. The CDR3 runs 15 residues. V shed 4 bases and J shed 5 bases, with 18 bases lying between them. CDR1 is SGHRS and CDR2 is YFSETQ in the germline V gene. The CDR3 bases are TGCGCCAGCAGCCTCCGACCACCGACAGTATATGGCTACACCTTC. It is translated as CASSLRPPTVYGYTF. Using reference TRBV5-1 and TRBJ1-2 for the parts outside the CDR3, the full variable domain is KAGVTQTPRYLIKTRGQQVTLSCSPISGHRSVSWYQQTPGQGLQFLFEYFSETQRNKGNFPGRFSGRQFSNSRSEMNVSTLELGDSALYLCASSLRPPTVYGYTFGSGTRLTVV.

For this clonotype: A read error is possible here, since a much larger clone lies one base away. This chain links TRBV6-6 with TRBJ1-1; D possibly corresponds to TRBD1 (5 bases). The CDR3 runs 14 residues. Germline CDR1 and CDR2: MNHNY and SVGAGI (reference sequence). The CDR3 loop is CVSSRDRMNTEAFF. DNA for the CDR3: TGTGTCAGCAGCCGGGACCGCATGAACACTGAAGCTTTCTTT.

This clonotype was observed a handful of times. The chain links TRBV5-1 to TRBJ2-1, with 9 bases matching TRBD2. Germline lookup yields CDR1 SGHRS and CDR2 YFSETQ. The CDR3 is made up of 12 amino acids. V lost 5 bases and J lost 12; bases outside the gene matches: 6. CDR3 nucleotides: TGCGCCAGCAGGGAGGGAGCGGGAGGGCAGTTCTTC. Translation gives CASREGAGGQFF.

This clonotype was seen repeatedly, ten times or more. J is TRBJ1-2 and V is TRBV5-1, with TRBD1 matching over 7 bases. Losses at the gene ends were 4 bases for V and 7 bases for J; bases not matched to a gene: 10. CDR3 length: 14 amino acids. In germline, CDR1 is SGHRS, CDR2 YFSETQ. DNA for the CDR3: TGCGCCAGCAGCCCACTGACAGGGAGTGTTGGCTACACCTTC. It specifies CASSPLTGSVGYTF.

This clonotype has a count of ten or more. The CDR3 DNA reads TGTGCCAGCAGCGACCAGGGGGCCGGGGGCCTTGGCTACACCTTC. Residues: CASSDQGAGGLGYTF. The rearrangement links TRBV5-6 to TRBJ1-2; 8 bases agree with TRBD1. Germline V gives CDR1 SGHDT, CDR2 YYEEEE. The length of the CDR3 is 15 residues. J lost 7 bases, V lost 4 bases, and 12 bases had no gene match.

Concerning this clonotype: With a much larger clone just one base away, this may be a read error. This sequence joins TRBV9 and TRBJ1-2; unclear D gene. CDR1 is SGDLS and CDR2 is YYNGEE in the germline V gene. This CDR3 is 13 amino acids long. CDR3 sequence (DNA): TGTGCCGGCAGCTATACAGCTAACTATGGCTACACCTTC. The encoded protein is CAGSYTANYGYTF.

The chain couples TRBV20-1 to TRBJ2-3, with 12 bases that match TRBD2. Germline CDR1 is DFQATT and CDR2 is SNEGSKA (reference sequence). This CDR3 is 15 amino acids long. V trimming: 5 bases; J trimming: 5 bases; junction bases outside the gene matches: 8. The CDR3 sequence is CSALLAGGARDTQYF. The CDR3 DNA sequence: TGCAGTGCTTTGCTAGCGGGGGGGGCCCGAGATACGCAGTATTTT.

The V gene is TRBV29-1, the J gene TRBJ2-2; D might be TRBD1 (6 bases). CDR1 and CDR2 from the germline V gene are SQVTM and ANQGSEA. This CDR3 has 16 residues. The germline V and J ends were trimmed by 6 bases and 5 bases, with 22 bases remaining between them. The CDR3, as DNA: TGCAGCGTCGTTAAGTATGCGACAGGAGGTACCGGGGAGCTGTTTTTT. It translates to CSVVKYATGGTGELFF.

The gene calls are TRBV12-3 or TRBV12-4 and TRBJ1-1; a possible D gene is TRBD1 (5 bases). V was shortened by 6 bases and J by 6 bases, with 14 bases between the two germline ends. This CDR3 has 13 residues. CDR3: CASSRDRRAEAFF. The CDR3 coding sequence is TGTGCCAGCAGCCGAGACAGAAGGGCTGAAGCTTTCTTT.

The chain carries TRBV10-2 and TRBJ2-7; 7 positions match TRBD1. This CDR3 contains 14 residues. Germline assignment: CDR1 WSHSY and CDR2 SAAADI. V lost 2 bases to trimming and J lost 7 bases; unmatched junction nucleotides: 8. CDR3 sequence: CASSEPTGMGEQYF. The DNA for the CDR3 is TGCGCCAGCAGTGAGCCGACAGGGATGGGGGAGCAGTACTTC.

This clonotype showed up just a few times. The CDR3 region is CASSWGHATSNTEAFF. CDR3 coding DNA: TGCGCCAGCAGCTGGGGACACGCGACGAGTAACACTGAAGCTTTCTTT. The chain combines TRBV5-1 with TRBJ1-1, with a possible D match to TRBD1 (6 bases). The CDR3 is made up of 16 amino acids. The V gene lost 3 bases and the J gene lost 2 bases, with 17 bases spanning the gap. CDR1 SGHRS and CDR2 YFSETQ come from the germline V gene.